The T cell receptor beta chain under discussion was sequenced for a study of long-term antiretroviral therapy in people with HIV (dated by TCRdb to 2021 to 2024). Describing the broader study: The earliest samples were collected roughly a decade before the 2015 WHO recommendation for immediate ART, at a time when ART was usually postponed until CD4 counts fell. A retrospective serial study tested whether ART initiation and durable HIV suppression were associated with changes in peripheral blood TRB repertoire composition and diversity. From some 28 adults with confirmed HIV infection, the cohort provided approximately 190 cryopreserved PBMC samples, gathered serially across a mean of about 6 years (range 1-12). Of the approximately 30 participants with HIV, eleven were female. No cross-contamination during QIAcube processing was shown when test extractions of a monoclonal T-cell line were performed alongside around 30 polyclonal samples.

Sequencing of the TRB variable region was done with the immunoSEQ hsTCRB v3.0 assay at survey level resolution. TRB sequencing targeted a depth of roughly 35,000-50,000 T-cell genomes per sample. An Illumina MiSeq with a v3 150-cycle kit was used to sequence the pooled TRB libraries. Per the original workflow: Repertoire analysis was run in R within a reproducible Nextflow workflow that covered QC, data transformation and analysis. LymphoSeq2, an R package for exploring AIRR-Seq data, was used to implement the custom analyses. A few samples that produced fewer than 5000 total TRB sequences were removed, so approximately 170 HIV repertoires were analyzed. Among the roughly 200 retained HIV repertoires, 55 to 60 were collected before ART initiation and 120 to 140 after ART initiation. Repertoires were downsampled to 5000 TRB nucleotide sequences, and summary statistics were averaged over 100 downsampling iterations. The analysis kept only TRB sequences whose CDR3 regions were at least seven amino acids long. Diversity was assessed using a clonality score derived from Shannon entropy and using the Gini coefficient. Repertoire networks linked the top 5000 CDR3 amino acid sequences whenever two sequences differed by an edit distance of one. Antigen specificity groups and MHC restriction were predicted for TRB CDR3 amino acid sequences with GLIPH2. To flag known CMV, EBV, HIV or tissue antigen associations, CDR3 amino acid sequences were matched against VDJdb and McPAS-TCR. Pre-ART, post-ART and control groups were compared with Wilcoxon signed-rank tests and Holm-Bonferroni correction. As stored in TCRdb, this immuneACCESS dataset retains in-frame rearrangements with V and J assigned. A fraction of the clones does not appear; measured against another copy, unresolved V genes explain less than half of the discrepancy, and the remainder lacks a known reason. V, J and clone size reflect that table, while D and trimming were determined from the DNA. The sample table records 20,000 to 30,000 clones; roughly 85% of these occur just once. Of the sample, approximately 11% falls within the top ten clones.

Taken from cysteine to phenylalanine, the CDR3 has 15 residues. The retained sequence is limited to the CDR3, 45 bases, with the frame set at the first base. What the work shows at the level of the full study, not this receptor alone: Samples dated from the mid-2000s to the late 2010s, and the ART regimens used may be less effective than current ones. Because PBMC availability was limited, only the TCR beta chain was sequenced, with no alpha chain pairing. Expanded TRB clones identified before ART initiation dominated the repertoire across all time points, though the dominance fluctuated and decreased in many PLHIV after ART. Starting ART was linked to a significant rise in TRB diversity, yet even after long-term ART the diversity remained significantly lower than in transplant donor controls. Narrower CDR3 length ranges were observed in HIV repertoires than in controls, and an antigen-experienced repertoire with only a slight naive shift after ART was suggested by the network structure. Because pre-ART samples had limited cell numbers, profiling was done on unsorted PBMC rather than on sorted CD4+ and CD8+ T cells. Inferences about post-ART repertoire changes are limited because no data were available on ART adherence, viral resistance or therapy changes.

Participants were included only if at least one PBMC sample before ART initiation and at least two post-ART samples were available. Every participant with HIV received treatment in the United States of America. Cryopreserved samples of roughly 0.95-10 million PBMC were thawed and washed before DNA extraction. At the time of the earliest PBMC sample, participants with HIV were aged between roughly 20 and 55 years. Each participant contributed PBMC samples from 1-4 timepoints before ART initiation and 2-8 timepoints after ART initiation, with a median of 7 samples. For every participant, serial HIV viral load, CD4+ T-cell count, ART history and demographic data were obtained. Using a Qiagen kit on a QIAcube, genomic DNA was extracted from unsorted PBMC, with samples processed in batches of 12. As for this clone: No antigen is known for it. Base qualities were left out, and no much larger clone turns up one base away.

This clonotype originated in a woman in her thirties or forties with HIV. The specimen was unsorted PBMCs, collected 1.2 years after starting antiretroviral therapy. The receptor chain draws on TRBV12-1 and TRBJ2-3. TRBV12-1 is a pseudogene segment. This receptor has the CDR3 CASSFAGGVTDTQYF. Here is the DNA: TGTGCCAGCAGCTTTGCGGGGGGCGTCACAGATACGCAGTATTTT.